The 32 T cell receptor beta chains given below trace back to one sample, sequenced in a study of T cell repertoires in cytomegalovirus infection. Their antigens are not known. MiXCR was run by TCRdb on the reads, yielding one entry per CDR3 protein. The data contain some 800,000 distinct CDR3 sequences, 32% of them singletons. This specimen was cultured CD8+ T cells from PBMCs, taken from culture after CMV antigen stimulation. These receptors all come from a human donor in good health (CMV status not recorded). Some clones in this sample may be carry-over from other donors' samples.

This clonotype was detected ten times or more. The rearrangement links TRBV7-2 to TRBJ1-6, with a possible D match to TRBD1 (6 bases). CDR3 length: 19 amino acids. Germline assignment: CDR1 SGHTA and CDR2 FQGNSA. V lost 5 bases to trimming and J lost 8 bases, with 28 bases between them. The chain's CDR3 is CASSHSRGGPRGPDSPLHF. For the CDR3, the DNA is TGTGCCAGCAGCCATTCCCGAGGGGGACCGAGGGGTCCCGATTCACCCCTCCACTTT.

This clonotype turned up a few times. V and J are TRBV12-3 or TRBV12-4 and TRBJ1-5; D is unresolved. V lost 2 bases to trimming and J lost 6 bases, with 8 bases between them. This CDR3 is built from 13 residues. The chain's CDR3 is CASSLKVPQPQHF. DNA for the CDR3: TGTGCCAGCAGTTTAAAGGTCCCTCAGCCCCAGCATTTT.

This sequence joins TRBV5-8 and TRBJ2-7, with D perhaps assigned TRBD1 or TRBD2 (5 bases each). Germline V gene lookup returns CDR1 SGHTS and CDR2 YDEGEE. This CDR3 region has 16 residues. Trimming took 2 bases from V and 2 from J, leaving 17 bases between them. CDR3: CASSFPQGAGPYEQYF. In DNA, the CDR3 is TGTGCCAGCAGCTTCCCGCAGGGAGCAGGCCCCTACGAGCAGTACTTC.

This clonotype has more than one count but fewer than ten. V usage is TRBV3-1 and J usage is TRBJ1-6; D might be TRBD1 (6 bases). CDR1 is LGHDT and CDR2 is YNNKEL in the germline V gene (reference sequence). Trimming removed 0 bases at V and 5 bases at J, with 8 bases between. The CDR3 contains 15 residues. CDR3 bases: TGTGCCAGCAGCCAAGATTGGACAGATAATTCACCCCTCCACTTT. Amino acids: CASSQDWTDNSPLHF.

The chain recombines TRBV4-2 with TRBJ2-1; a possible D gene is TRBD1 (5 bases). V was cut by 5 bases and J by 3 bases, with 14 bases left in between. CDR3 length: 15 residues. Germline lookup yields CDR1 LGHNA and CDR2 YNFKEQ. The CDR3, as DNA: TGTGCCAGCAGCAACCAGGGTTTCGGCTACAATGAGCAGTTCTTC. Amino acid sequence: CASSNQGFGYNEQFF.

This clonotype came up many times. V gene TRBV7-9 combines with J gene TRBJ2-1; tentatively, D is TRBD2 (6 bases). The CDR3 totals 17 residues. Trimming took off 3 bases at V and 4 bases at J, with 19 bases between the two ends. Germline lookup yields CDR1 SEHNR and CDR2 FQNEAQ (reference sequence). The CDR3 region is CASSLGRRASWYNEQFF. The CDR3 DNA reads as TGTGCCAGCAGCTTGGGGAGGCGGGCTAGCTGGTACAATGAGCAGTTCTTC.

The chain is built from TRBV7-6 and TRBJ2-1, with TRBD1 matching over 9 bases. Germline V gene lookup returns CDR1 SGHVS and CDR2 FNYEAQ. The length of the CDR3 is 17 residues. V was pared by 5 bases and J by 5 bases, with 13 bases of the junction left unmatched. CDR3 nucleotide sequence: TGTGCCAGCAGCCCTAGAACCGGGACAGGGTCCAACAATGAGCAGTTCTTC. This codes for CASSPRTGTGSNNEQFF.

The V gene is TRBV29-1, the J gene TRBJ2-2; the D is unclear. Germline V CDR1 and CDR2: SQVTM, ANQGSEA. Trimming cost V 3 bases and J 6 bases, with 8 bases left between them. The CDR3 runs 12 residues. The CDR3 is CSVDSVPGELFF. The DNA for the CDR3 is TGCAGCGTTGATTCGGTTCCCGGGGAGCTGTTTTTT.

This clonotype was picked up a small number of times. The chain employs TRBV4-1 and TRBJ2-7; D ambiguous. This CDR3 spans 14 amino acids. Trimming left V 0 bases short and J 3 bases short, with 9 bases between. The V gene's germline CDR1 is MGHRA and CDR2 YSYEKL. CDR3 nucleotides: TGCGCCAGCAGCCAAGATCAGGAATTCTACGAGCAGTACTTC. Translation gives CASSQDQEFYEQYF.

This clonotype appeared once. This chain links TRBV5-5 with TRBJ1-1; D remains ambiguous. Germline values: CDR1 SGHKS, CDR2 YYEKEE (reference sequence). The V end lost 2 bases, the J end lost 0 bases, and 20 bases lay between the germline ends. This CDR3 spans 18 amino acids. CDR3: CASSFSTETGKMNTEAFF. The CDR3 region has the DNA TGTGCCAGCAGCTTTTCAACGGAGACGGGCAAGATGAACACTGAAGCTTTCTTT.

The chain couples TRBV11-3 to TRBJ2-7; TRBD1 matches at 8 bases. This CDR3 contains 14 residues. Looked up from germline, CDR1 is SGHNT and CDR2 is YENEEA. After removal of 5 bases from V and 3 bases from J, the junction contained 6 bases not matched to a gene. The chain's CDR3 is CASSDRDRLYEQYF. CDR3 nucleotide sequence: TGTGCCAGCAGCGACCGGGACAGGCTCTACGAGCAGTACTTC. Combining the CDR3 with reference TRBV11-3 and TRBJ2-7 gives the whole variable domain EAGVVQSPRYKIIEKKQPVAFWCNPISGHNTLYWYLQNLGQGPELLIRYENEEAVDDSQLPKDRFSAERLKGVDSTLKIQPAELGDSAVYLCASSDRDRLYEQYFGPGTRLTVT.

This clonotype was picked up a small number of times. The V and J genes are TRBV11-2 and TRBJ2-7; 7 bases match TRBD2. Germline CDR1 and CDR2: SGHAT and FQNNGV. The J segment lost 2 bases and the V segment lost 6 bases, leaving 10 bases of the junction unmatched. The CDR3 covers 15 residues. CDR3 in DNA: TGTGCCAGCAGTCATACCGGGGGGACCCCCTACGAGCAGTACTTC. It yields the protein CASSHTGGTPYEQYF.

V and J are TRBV4-1 and TRBJ2-7; D may be TRBD1 (5 bases). The CDR3 totals 15 residues. The ends were cut back, 1 base at V and 4 bases at J, with 14 bases in the middle. Germline V gene sequence: CDR1 MGHRA, CDR2 YSYEKL. The CDR3 DNA reads as TGCGCCAGCAGCCAAGTAGGGTCCGCAGGGTACGAGCAGTACGTC. Translating gives CASSQVGSAGYEQYV.

This clonotype was seen repeatedly, ten times or more. The chain links TRBV12-3 or TRBV12-4 to TRBJ2-5; D might be TRBD2 (6 bases). This CDR3 region has 14 residues. Trimming pared 4 bases from V and 2 bases from J, leaving 11 bases between. Here the CDR3 DNA reads TGTGCCAGCAGTTCCCTCGCGGGACAAGAGACCCAGTACTTC. Residues: CASSSLAGQETQYF.

With respect to this clonotype: At one boundary the junction diverges from the germline segment, which might be a read error. This chain joins TRBV6-1 and TRBJ1-4, with D unclear. The germline CDR1 and CDR2 sequences are MNHNS and SASEGT. There are 17 residues in the CDR3. The CDR3 loop reads CTSSEKNSVATNEKLFF. In nucleotides, the CDR3 is TGTACCAGCAGTGAGAAGAACAGCGTTGCAACTAATGAAAAACTGTTTTTT.

The table lists this clonotype with a few counts. The chain employs TRBV11-3 and TRBJ2-7, with 8 bases fitting TRBD2. This CDR3 spans 16 amino acids. The germline V gene encodes CDR1 SGHNT and CDR2 YENEEA. V trimming: 5 bases; J trimming: 0 bases; junction bases outside the gene matches: 9. Written as DNA, the CDR3 is TGTGCCAGCAGCCGAATTAGCGGGGAGCGCTCCTACGAGCAGTACGTC. It encodes CASSRISGERSYEQYV.

This clonotype came up many times. The rearrangement links TRBV7-8 to TRBJ2-1; TRBD2 agrees at 11 bases. Germline-derived CDR1 and CDR2 are SGHVS and FQNEAQ. Trimming removed 0 bases from V and 11 bases from J; junction bases left unmatched: 6. The CDR3 contains 15 residues. The CDR3 here is CASSLASTSGGQQFF. The CDR3 DNA follows: TGTGCCAGCAGCTTAGCCTCTACTAGCGGGGGCCAGCAGTTCTTC.

This clonotype was counted only a few times. The V call is TRBV12-3 or TRBV12-4, the J call TRBJ2-1, with D perhaps being TRBD1 or TRBD2 (5 bases each). Trimming took off 5 bases at V and 4 bases at J, with 18 bases between the two ends. The CDR3 totals 16 residues. DNA of the CDR3: TGTGCCAGCAGTCACTCGGGACCTAGAGGGTACAATGAGCAGTTCTTC. Translating it yields CASSHSGPRGYNEQFF.

The rearrangement joins TRBV6-5 to TRBJ1-5; no clear D. The CDR3 is 16 amino acids. Germline V gene lookup returns CDR1 MNHEY and CDR2 SVGAGI. V shed 0 bases and J shed 2 bases, with 11 bases lying between them. CDR3: CASSYSGPGGNQPQHF. Here the CDR3 DNA reads TGTGCCAGCAGTTACTCAGGGCCAGGCGGCAATCAGCCCCAGCATTTT.

J is TRBJ2-1 and V is TRBV4-1; TRBD1 matches at 8 bases. CDR1 and CDR2 (germline): MGHRA, YSYEKL. The CDR3 contains 18 residues. V gave up 0 bases and J gave up 3 bases; unmatched junction bases: 10. Here the CDR3 reads CASSQESDWTGIYNEQFF. CDR3 nucleotide sequence: TGCGCCAGCAGCCAAGAATCAGATTGGACAGGGATCTACAATGAGCAGTTCTTC.

This clonotype has ten or more counts. This rearrangement joins TRBV6-2 or TRBV6-3 to TRBJ2-5; TRBD1 is a possible D gene (5 bases). V was clipped by 5 bases and J by 5 bases, with 15 bases between them. The CDR3 is made up of 14 amino acids. Per germline, CDR1 MNHEY and CDR2 SVGEGT. CDR3 DNA sequence: TGTGCCAGCAGTGCAAAAAGGGGCCGGGAGACCCAGTACTTC. Its translation: CASSAKRGRETQYF.

V is TRBV2 and J is TRBJ1-2, with D unclear. Germline V lookup: CDR1 SNHLY, CDR2 FYNNEI. Trimming took 6 bases from V and 4 from J, leaving 18 bases between them. This CDR3 spans 15 amino acids. The CDR3 region is CASRGPREMGYGYTF. The CDR3 DNA follows: TGTGCCAGCAGGGGCCCGCGGGAAATGGGCTATGGCTACACCTTC.

This clonotype was seen at least ten times. The rearrangement links TRBV7-2 to TRBJ1-4, with TRBD1 identical over 7 bases. V trimming: 4 bases; J trimming: 4 bases; junction bases outside the gene matches: 6. The CDR3 consists of 15 residues. Looked up from germline, CDR1 is SGHTA and CDR2 is FQGNSA. The CDR3 is CASSSMGTVNEKLFF. CDR3 coding DNA: TGTGCCAGCAGCTCAATGGGGACAGTTAATGAAAAACTGTTTTTT.

This clonotype was detected only a few times. The chain has TRBV14 and TRBJ1-2; no definite D call. This CDR3 is built from 15 residues. The germline V gene has CDR1 SGHDN and CDR2 FVKESK. The V end lost 1 base, the J end lost 7 bases, and 16 bases lay between the germline ends. In DNA form, the CDR3 reads TGTGCCAGCAGCCAAGTGGATACCTGCTTATGTGGCTACACCTTC. This gives the protein CASSQVDTCLCGYTF.

The chain links TRBV6-6 to TRBJ1-6; D possibly corresponds to TRBD1 (6 bases). This CDR3 is 16 amino acids long. V was pared by 4 bases and J by 11 bases, with 21 bases between. The V gene's germline CDR1 is MNHNY and CDR2 SVGAGI (reference sequence). CDR3 in amino acids: CASSFTAPGEIPPLHF. The CDR3 bases are TGTGCCAGCAGTTTTACGGCTCCAGGGGAGATTCCACCCCTCCACTTT.

This clonotype showed up many times. The CDR3 nucleotides are TGTGCCAGCAGTCTCAACATGGACCGGAGCTCCTACAATGAGCAGTTCTTC. The encoded protein is CASSLNMDRSSYNEQFF. The chain recombines TRBV6-1 with TRBJ2-1; D unresolved. Germline V gene sequence: CDR1 MNHNS, CDR2 SASEGT. This CDR3 is 17 amino acids long. Trimming took 5 bases from V and 0 from J, leaving 17 bases between them.

This chain uses TRBV7-2 with TRBJ1-4; 9 bases agree with TRBD1. The CDR3 consists of 14 residues. The V gene's germline CDR1 is SGHTA and CDR2 FQGNSA. J lost 7 bases, V lost 5 bases, and 5 bases had no gene match. CDR3 protein: CASSGTGRIEKLFF. CDR3 coding DNA: TGTGCCAGCAGCGGGACAGGGCGTATTGAAAAACTGTTTTTT.

This rearrangement joins TRBV15 to TRBJ2-2; D not resolved. V was trimmed by 5 bases and J by 3 bases, leaving 13 bases between them. The germline V gene encodes CDR1 LNHNV and CDR2 YYDKDF (reference sequence). This CDR3 spans 15 amino acids. CDR3 in DNA: TGTGCCACCAGCGGGTCCGACTCCTACACCGGGGAGCTGTTTTTT. Protein: CATSGSDSYTGELFF.

This clonotype was observed many times. V gene TRBV4-3 combines with J gene TRBJ2-3, with unresolved D. This CDR3 region has 17 residues. V was trimmed by 5 bases and J by 0 bases, leaving 18 bases between them. Germline-derived CDR1 and CDR2 are LGHNA and YSLEER. The DNA for the CDR3 is TGCGCCAGCAGCTACTCCTCCGAGGCGACCAGCACAGATACGCAGTATTTT. Protein product: CASSYSSEATSTDTQYF.

This clonotype occurred many times. The chain links TRBV7-2 to TRBJ2-1; TRBD2 might be the D (6 bases). V was trimmed by 4 bases and J by 4 bases, leaving 11 bases between them. CDR1 is SGHTA, CDR2 FQGNSA, per germline. The CDR3 is made up of 14 amino acids. CDR3 loop: CASSWEDHYNEQFF. The CDR3 DNA reads TGTGCCAGCAGCTGGGAGGACCATTACAATGAGCAGTTCTTC.

This chain links TRBV7-8 with TRBJ1-5; 9 nucleotides align to TRBD1. Germline V gives CDR1 SGHVS, CDR2 FQNEAQ. This CDR3 spans 17 amino acids. Trimming took 10 bases from V and 5 from J; bases not matched to a gene: 18. CDR3 loop: CANTQFAAGQGDQPQHF. The CDR3 coding sequence is TGTGCCAACACCCAGTTTGCGGCGGGACAGGGAGATCAGCCCCAGCATTTT.

This clonotype was counted ten times or more. This chain links TRBV12-3 or TRBV12-4 with TRBJ2-6; TRBD2 matches 10 bases. The CDR3 has 17 residues. With 5 bases clipped from V and 2 bases from J, the junction kept 6 bases outside the gene matches. This CDR3 is CASSLQRGGTGANVLTF. The CDR3 DNA is TGTGCCAGCAGTCTTCAGCGGGGGGGCACTGGGGCCAACGTCCTGACTTTC.